This passage covers 5 T cell receptor beta chains from one sample sequenced in a study of cytomegalovirus exposure and HLA in healthy donors. Researchers ran the PCR with 60 Vbeta and 13 Jbeta primers. Measured with immunoSEQ multiplex PCR; TCRdb has only the in-frame clones, and not every one. There are 150,000 to 200,000 clones in the sample; approximately 81% occur only once, and approximately 7% lies in the top ten. The sequenced sample was PBMCs. Receptor source: a woman in her 30s in good health and CMV-seropositive.

V gene TRBV7-2 combines with J gene TRBJ1-2; 7 bases align to TRBD1. V lost 1 base and J lost 8; bases outside the gene matches: 10. Germline-derived CDR1 and CDR2 are SGHTA and FQGNSA. The CDR3 runs 15 residues. In DNA, the CDR3 is TGTGCCAGCAGCTTAGATCGGACAGGACTCGGCGGCTACACCTTC. Translating it yields CASSLDRTGLGGYTF.

The rearrangement joins TRBV30 to TRBJ1-1; D is perhaps TRBD1 (5 bases). Germline lookup yields CDR1 GTSNPN and CDR2 SVGIG (reference sequence). Trimming left V 0 bases short and J 7 bases short, with 6 bases between. The CDR3 length is 11 residues. CDR3 region: CAWSVGVEAFF. The CDR3 coding sequence is TGTGCCTGGAGTGTAGGGGTTGAAGCTTTCTTT.

This clone has just a few counts. Its ends do not fully match the called genes, so a read error is possible. The CDR3 loop is CSSSLGQVYGYTF. In nucleotides, the CDR3 is TGTTCCAGCAGCTTAGGGCAAGTGTACGGCTACACCTTC. This chain connects TRBV7-9 to TRBJ1-2; no reliable D call. The CDR3 has 13 amino acids. Germline lookup yields CDR1 SEHNR and CDR2 FQNEAQ (reference sequence).

This clone has only one observation. The rearrangement links TRBV30 to TRBJ2-5; D possibly corresponds to TRBD2 (6 bases). CDR1 and CDR2 (germline): GTSNPN, SVGIG (reference sequence). Trimming took 3 bases from V and 6 from J, leaving 20 bases between them. The CDR3 extends over 15 amino acids. The CDR3 here is CAWRAGGAGMKTQYF. CDR3 bases: TGTGCCTGGAGGGCCGGAGGGGCAGGAATGAAGACCCAGTACTTC. Full variable domain (missing parts from reference TRBV30 and TRBJ2-5): SQTIHQWPATLVQPVGSPLSLECTVEGTSNPNLYWYRQAAGRGLQLLFYSVGIGQISSEVPQNLSASRPQDRQFILSSKKLLLSDSGFYLCAWRAGGAGMKTQYFGPGTRLLVL.

J is TRBJ1-1 and V is TRBV2; maybe TRBD1 (5 bases). The ends were cut back, 11 bases at V and 6 bases at J, with 19 bases in the middle. CDR1 is SNHLY, CDR2 FYNNEI, per germline. The CDR3 has 13 amino acids. The CDR3 region has the DNA TGTGCCCTCCGGAGGGGAAGAAAGGCTGAAGCTTTCTTT. Encoded protein: CALRRGRKAEAFF.